Listed below are T cell receptor beta chains from one sample, sequenced in a study of shared clonotypes between healthy human individuals. Measured with immunoSEQ multiplex PCR; TCRdb has only the in-frame clones, and not every one. The profile shows about 2.4 million clones, approximately 93% of them singletons. Sample: naive CD4+ T cells from PBMCs. The receptor source for this set is a man younger than 35 in good health. Some clones in this sample may be carry-over from other donors' samples. Each CDR3 is given with its conserved first and last residue. Each record gives: D gene, V gene, clone size, J gene, CDR3 DNA, CDR3 protein. The D gene is left open where the match is weak. Expanded clones get a size class; other rows say once, few or many, or leave the size out.

NA	TRBV7-3	NA	TRBJ2-2	TGTGCCAGCAGCTTACGTCGTATAGGGACCGGGGAGCTGTTTTTT	CASSLRRIGTGELFF
TRBD1	TRBV6-7	NA	TRBJ1-1	TGTGCCAGCAGTTACTCGGTGGGACAGGGGGCAAACACTGAAGCTTTCTTT	CASSYSVGQGANTEAFF
TRBD1	TRBV5-1	NA	TRBJ1-4	TGCGCCAGCAGCTGGGGGGACAGACGGAGCAGGGCTAATGAAAAACTGTTTTTT	CASSWGDRRSRANEKLFF
NA	TRBV6-6	NA	TRBJ2-7	TGTGCCAGCAGTCGGGGGGCGGTGGCCCACAACTCCGAGCAGTACTTC	CASSRGAVAHNSEQYF
NA	TRBV6-5	NA	TRBJ2-6	TGTGCCAGCGGAACAGGCGGGGCCAACGTCCTGACTTTC	CASGTGGANVLTF
NA	TRBV7-2	NA	TRBJ2-3	TGTGCCAGCAGCGCATGGGGAGCGGCAGATACGCAGTATTTT	CASSAWGAADTQYF
NA	TRBV5-1	NA	TRBJ2-3	TGCGCCAGCAGCACCCGACAGAACACAGATACGCAGTATTTT	CASSTRQNTDTQYF
TRBD2	TRBV19	NA	TRBJ2-1	TGTGCCAGTAGGAGGGCGTCTAGCGGATTGGCGGAGCAGTTCTTC	CASRRASSGLAEQFF
TRBD2	TRBV29-1	once	TRBJ2-3	TGCAGCGTATTCGACGGGGGGGCGTCAGATACGCAGTATTTT	CSVFDGGASDTQYF
NA	TRBV6-5	NA	TRBJ1-2	TGTGCCAGCAGTTCCCGGACGGGTCGGGGCTACACCTTC	CASSSRTGRGYTF
TRBD2	TRBV7-9	NA	TRBJ2-7	TGTGCCAGCAGCCTACTAGCGGGAGTGGAAGAGCAGTACTTC	CASSLLAGVEEQYF
TRBD1	TRBV19	NA	TRBJ2-5	TGTGCCAGTACCACAGGGGGCAGAGAGACCCAGTACTTC	CASTTGGRETQYF